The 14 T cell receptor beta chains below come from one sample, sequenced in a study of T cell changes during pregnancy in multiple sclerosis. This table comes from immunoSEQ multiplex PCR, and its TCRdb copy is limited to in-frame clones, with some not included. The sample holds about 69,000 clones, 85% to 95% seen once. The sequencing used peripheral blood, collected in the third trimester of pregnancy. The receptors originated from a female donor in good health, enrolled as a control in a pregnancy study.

In nucleotides, the CDR3 is TGCGCCAGCAGTCCGGGGGAGCTGTTTTTT. It yields the protein CASSPGELFF. The chain has TRBV23-1 and TRBJ2-2, with D unresolved. TRBV23-1 is identified as an open reading frame with a role that is uncertain. Trimming pared 4 bases from V and 8 bases from J, leaving 2 bases between. There are 10 residues in the CDR3.

The CDR3 sequence is CASSLGGGTITPPDTQYF. The CDR3 nucleotides are TGTGCCAGCAGCTTGGGGGGTGGGACTATAACGCCGCCAGATACGCAGTATTTT. The rearrangement joins TRBV5-4 to TRBJ2-3; 7 bases are shared with TRBD2. The CDR3 is 18 amino acids. Trimming took 0 bases from V and 4 from J; bases not matched to a gene: 14. CDR1 is SGHNT and CDR2 is YYREEE in the germline V gene (reference sequence).

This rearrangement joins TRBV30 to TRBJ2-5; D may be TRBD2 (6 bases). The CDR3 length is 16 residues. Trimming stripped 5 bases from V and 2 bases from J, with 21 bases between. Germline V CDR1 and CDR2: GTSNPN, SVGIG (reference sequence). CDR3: CAWGGFRVSGQETQYF. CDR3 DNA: TGTGCCTGGGGAGGGTTCAGGGTTTCTGGACAAGAGACCCAGTACTTC.

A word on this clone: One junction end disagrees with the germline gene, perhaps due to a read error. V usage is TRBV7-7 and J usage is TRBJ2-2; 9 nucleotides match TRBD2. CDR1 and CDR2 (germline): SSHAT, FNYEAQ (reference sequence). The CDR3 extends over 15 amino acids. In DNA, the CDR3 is TGTGCTAGCAGCCAGGGAGCGGGGGGTACCGGGGAGCTGTTTTTT. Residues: CASSQGAGGTGELFF.

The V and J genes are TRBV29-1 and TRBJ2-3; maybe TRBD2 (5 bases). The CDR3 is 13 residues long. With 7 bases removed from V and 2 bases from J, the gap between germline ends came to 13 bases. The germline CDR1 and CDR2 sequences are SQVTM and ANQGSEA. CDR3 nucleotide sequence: TGCAGCGCCGGGGTTGGTTCCACAGATACGCAGTATTTT. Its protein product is CSAGVGSTDTQYF.

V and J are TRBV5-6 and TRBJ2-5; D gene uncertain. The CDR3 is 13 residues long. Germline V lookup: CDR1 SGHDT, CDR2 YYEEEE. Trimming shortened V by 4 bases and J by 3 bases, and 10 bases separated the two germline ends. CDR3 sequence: CASSIVSKETQYF. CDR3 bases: TGTGCCAGCAGCATCGTTAGTAAAGAGACCCAGTACTTC.

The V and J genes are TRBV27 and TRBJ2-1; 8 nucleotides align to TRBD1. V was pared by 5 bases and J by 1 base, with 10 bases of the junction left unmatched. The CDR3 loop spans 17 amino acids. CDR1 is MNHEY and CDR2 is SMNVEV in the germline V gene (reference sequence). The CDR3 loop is CASSTQGEYSSYNEQFF. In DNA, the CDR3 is TGTGCCAGCAGTACACAGGGGGAATATTCATCCTACAATGAGCAGTTCTTC.

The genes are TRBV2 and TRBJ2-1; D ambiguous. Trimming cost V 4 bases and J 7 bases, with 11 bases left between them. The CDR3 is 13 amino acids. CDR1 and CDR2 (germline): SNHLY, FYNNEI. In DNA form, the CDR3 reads TGTGCCAGCAGTGCCCCCGACATAAATGAGCAGTTCTTC. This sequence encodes CASSAPDINEQFF.

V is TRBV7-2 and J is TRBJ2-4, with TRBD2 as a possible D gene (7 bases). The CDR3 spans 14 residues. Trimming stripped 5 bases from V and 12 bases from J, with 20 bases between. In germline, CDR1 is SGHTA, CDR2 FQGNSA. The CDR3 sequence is CASSPGAGRRDQYF. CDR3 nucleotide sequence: TGTGCCAGCAGCCCGGGGGCCGGGAGGAGGGATCAGTACTTC.

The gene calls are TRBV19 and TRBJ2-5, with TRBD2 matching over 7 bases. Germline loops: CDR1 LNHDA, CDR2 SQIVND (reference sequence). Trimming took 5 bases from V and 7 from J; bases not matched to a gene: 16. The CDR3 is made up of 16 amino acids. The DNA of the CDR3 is TGTGCCAGTAGTGCCGTCGGGCTAGCGGTTCCCCGGACCCAGTACTTC. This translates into CASSAVGLAVPRTQYF.

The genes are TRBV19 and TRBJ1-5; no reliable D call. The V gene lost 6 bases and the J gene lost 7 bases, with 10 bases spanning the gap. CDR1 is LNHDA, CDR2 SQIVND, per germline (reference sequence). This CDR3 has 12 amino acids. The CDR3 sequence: CASRAGEQPQHF. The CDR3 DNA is TGTGCCAGTAGGGCAGGTGAACAGCCCCAGCATTTT.

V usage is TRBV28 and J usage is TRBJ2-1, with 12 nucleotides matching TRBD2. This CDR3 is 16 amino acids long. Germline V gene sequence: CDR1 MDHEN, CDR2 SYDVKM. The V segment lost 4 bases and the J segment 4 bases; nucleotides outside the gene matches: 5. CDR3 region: CASSSTSGGRYNEQFF. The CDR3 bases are TGTGCCAGCAGTTCAACTAGCGGGGGGAGGTACAATGAGCAGTTCTTC.

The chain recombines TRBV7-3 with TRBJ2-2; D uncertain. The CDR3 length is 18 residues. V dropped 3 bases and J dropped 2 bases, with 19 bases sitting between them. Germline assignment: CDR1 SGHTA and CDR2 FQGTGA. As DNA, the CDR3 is TGTGCCAGCAGCTTCATCTCGGTCTCCGTGAGAAACACCGGGGAGCTGTTTTTT. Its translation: CASSFISVSVRNTGELFF.

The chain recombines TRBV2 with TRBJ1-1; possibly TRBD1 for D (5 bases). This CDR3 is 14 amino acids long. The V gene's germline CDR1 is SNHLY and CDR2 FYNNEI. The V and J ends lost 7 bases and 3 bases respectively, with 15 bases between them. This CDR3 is CASTPATGDTEAFF. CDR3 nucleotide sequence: TGTGCCAGCACACCGGCAACAGGTGACACTGAAGCTTTCTTT.